This T cell receptor (beta chain) was sequenced during a study of T cell repertoires in cytomegalovirus infection (dated by TCRdb to about 2019). Describing the broader study: Peptide stimulations targeted recently identified HLA-C-restricted CMV epitopes, whose presentation resists viral immunomodulation, together with well-studied HLA-B-restricted epitopes. Because public TCR beta signatures pointed to carriage of CMV infection together with the matching HLA type, the HLA type of each donor mattered for the analysis. The study at large found these results: The ex vivo response was dominated by HLA-C-restricted CMV-specific TCR beta clonotypes, and the single most frequent clonotype in two of eight donors was supplied by these HLA-C-restricted clonotypes. In both this cohort and an independent roughly 400-donor cohort, the cumulative frequency of public TCR beta family members distinguished carriers of CMV infection plus the relevant HLA type.

Including cysteine and phenylalanine, the CDR3 has 15 amino acids. Only the CDR3 part of the read is kept: 45 bases, read in frame from the first base. CDR1 and CDR2 were assigned from the germline V gene as SGHVS and FQNEAQ. Ends trimmed: V by 3 bases, J by 1 base; bases unmatched to a gene: 3. A remark on this clonotype: Its antigen is not yet known. No qualities accompany the bases; no much larger clone lies one base away.

Reads for this sample came from an Illumina HiSeq 1500. TCRdb trimmed public reads at Q25 via fastp, called clones via MiXCR and kept in-frame beta chains. Rows with a matching CDR3 protein are joined into one entry that keeps the most common DNA and genes. The sample data list under 200,000 distinct CDR3 sequences, and roughly a fifth of these were observed just once. The top ten clones comprise about 25% of the sample. The sample's treatment or condition, from its label and the paper: in vitro stimulation with specific CMV peptide epitopes to enrich CMV-specific T cells. The chain employs TRBV7-8 and TRBJ2-5, with 9 middle bases fitting TRBD2. The TCR comes from a human donor in good health (CMV status not recorded). Some clones in this sample may be carry-over from other donors' samples. The sequences come from CD8+ T cells from cultured PBMCs, collected from culture after CMV antigen stimulation. CDR3 loop: CASSFLAGVQETQYF. The nucleotides read TGTGCCAGCAGCTTTTTAGCGGGGGTCCAAGAGACCCAGTACTTC. Full variable domain (CDR3 extended with the reference TRBV7-8 and TRBJ2-5 proteins): GAGVSQSPRYKVAKRGQDVALRCDPISGHVSLFWYQQALGQGPEFLTYFQNEAQLDKSGLPSDRFFAERPEGSVSTLKIQRTQQEDSAVYLCASSFLAGVQETQYFGPGTRLLVL.